Listed below are T cell receptor beta chains from one sample, sequenced in a study of graft-versus-host responses after intestinal transplantation. The assay was immunoSEQ multiplex PCR, and TCRdb's table has in-frame clones only and misses some. The sample contains 89,000 or so clones, approximately 80% of which appear only once. Their cognate antigens are unknown. The sample was unstimulated CD4+ T cells sorted from spleen or lymph node cells, taken before intestinal transplant. The receptors were sampled from a human donor who received an intestinal transplant. The CDR3 runs from the conserved cysteine through the conserved F or W. A D gene is named only where the DNA matches it firmly. Clone size is shown for a subset of rows, as once, few, many or a class of expanded clone.

cdr3_nt: TGTGCCAGCAGCGGAGGAGTGGGGACTGAAGCTTTCTTT
cdr3_aa: CASSGGVGTEAFF
j_call: TRBJ1-1
clone_size: .
v_call: TRBV5-4
d_call: .

cdr3_nt: TGTGCCAGCAGCTCGGGACTAGCGGAACTCTCCTACGAGCAGTACTTC
cdr3_aa: CASSSGLAELSYEQYF
j_call: TRBJ2-7
clone_size: once
v_call: TRBV9
d_call: TRBD2

cdr3_nt: TGTGCCAGCAGTGGGGCGGGAGGATCGAACACCGGGGAGCTGTTTTTT
cdr3_aa: CASSGAGGSNTGELFF
j_call: TRBJ2-2
clone_size: once
v_call: TRBV6-1
d_call: TRBD2

cdr3_nt: TGTGCCAGCAGGCGCCGGGACACCAATAATTCACCCCTCCACTTT
cdr3_aa: CASRRRDTNNSPLHF
j_call: TRBJ1-6
clone_size: few
v_call: TRBV2
d_call: .

cdr3_nt: TGCGCCAGCAGCTTGGGCTCCGTAGGCCTGAGAGGGACCGGGGAGCTGTTTTTT
cdr3_aa: CASSLGSVGLRGTGELFF
j_call: TRBJ2-2
clone_size: few
v_call: TRBV5-1
d_call: .

cdr3_nt: TGCGCCAGCAGCGCACAGGGGGACGTCGGCTATGGCTACACCTTC
cdr3_aa: CASSAQGDVGYGYTF
j_call: TRBJ1-2
clone_size: .
v_call: TRBV5-1
d_call: TRBD1

cdr3_nt: TGTGCCAGCAGTAGGGGACAGCGAAACACAGATACGCAGTATTTT
cdr3_aa: CASSRGQRNTDTQYF
j_call: TRBJ2-3
clone_size: .
v_call: TRBV2
d_call: TRBD1

cdr3_nt: TGTGCCATCAGTGGGACAGGTTCCCTCTACGAGCAGTACTTC
cdr3_aa: CAISGTGSLYEQYF
j_call: TRBJ2-7
clone_size: .
v_call: TRBV10-3
d_call: TRBD1

cdr3_nt: TGTGCCACCAGCAGAGCCGGGGAAATTAGCAATCAGCCCCAGCATTTT
cdr3_aa: CATSRAGEISNQPQHF
j_call: TRBJ1-5
clone_size: .
v_call: TRBV15
d_call: .

cdr3_nt: TGTGCCAGCACCCCGGCGGGCGGGAGAGGAGAGACCCAGTACTTC
cdr3_aa: CASTPAGGRGETQYF
j_call: TRBJ2-5
clone_size: .
v_call: TRBV7-2
d_call: TRBD2

cdr3_nt: TGTGCCAGCAGTTTTGGGGGGGCGCGTACCGGGGAGCTGTTTTTT
cdr3_aa: CASSFGGARTGELFF
j_call: TRBJ2-2
clone_size: .
v_call: TRBV28
d_call: .

cdr3_nt: TGTGCCAGCTCACCTTATCCGGGACAGGGGACGAACGGGGAGCTGTTTTTT
cdr3_aa: CASSPYPGQGTNGELFF
j_call: TRBJ2-2
clone_size: .
v_call: TRBV18
d_call: TRBD1

cdr3_nt: TGCGCCAGCAGCAAGGTTAGCGGGGAGACCCAGTACTTC
cdr3_aa: CASSKVSGETQYF
j_call: TRBJ2-5
clone_size: .
v_call: TRBV4-1
d_call: TRBD2

cdr3_nt: TGTGCCAGTAGTGTGACAGTTCCAGATACGCAGTATTTT
cdr3_aa: CASSVTVPDTQYF
j_call: TRBJ2-3
clone_size: few
v_call: TRBV19
d_call: .

cdr3_nt: TGTGCCAGCAGTCGGGGGGACGGTGGTAATGAAAAACTGTTTTTT
cdr3_aa: CASSRGDGGNEKLFF
j_call: TRBJ1-4
clone_size: .
v_call: TRBV7-2
d_call: .

cdr3_nt: TGTGCCAGCAGCCGAGCGGATACGCAGTATTTT
cdr3_aa: CASSRADTQYF
j_call: TRBJ2-3
clone_size: .
v_call: TRBV7-8
d_call: .

cdr3_nt: TGCGCCAGCAGCCAATCCCAGGGGGCGCGGCAAGAGACCCAGTACTTC
cdr3_aa: CASSQSQGARQETQYF
j_call: TRBJ2-5
clone_size: .
v_call: TRBV4-1
d_call: TRBD1

cdr3_nt: TGTGCCAGCTCACCACTTCCACAGGGGGACGAGCAGTACTTC
cdr3_aa: CASSPLPQGDEQYF
j_call: TRBJ2-7
clone_size: .
v_call: TRBV18
d_call: TRBD1

cdr3_nt: TGTGCCAGTCGCCGGGGGGCCAAAGAGACCCAGTACTTC
cdr3_aa: CASRRGAKETQYF
j_call: TRBJ2-5
clone_size: .
v_call: TRBV19
d_call: .

cdr3_nt: TGTGCCAGCAGCCGTCGGGAGTCCAACTACGAGCAGTACTTC
cdr3_aa: CASSRRESNYEQYF
j_call: TRBJ2-7
clone_size: .
v_call: TRBV9
d_call: .

cdr3_nt: TGTGCCAGCGCTCTAAGCGTAGAGACCCAGTACTTC
cdr3_aa: CASALSVETQYF
j_call: TRBJ2-5
clone_size: .
v_call: TRBV2
d_call: .

cdr3_nt: TGTGCCAGCAGCTTAGGACAGGGGGCAGACGAGCAGTACTTC
cdr3_aa: CASSLGQGADEQYF
j_call: TRBJ2-7
clone_size: .
v_call: TRBV7-6
d_call: TRBD1

cdr3_nt: TGTGCCAGCAGCTTCGGTCTCTTAAACACCATATATTTT
cdr3_aa: CASSFGLLNTIYF
j_call: TRBJ1-3
clone_size: once
v_call: TRBV7-8
d_call: .